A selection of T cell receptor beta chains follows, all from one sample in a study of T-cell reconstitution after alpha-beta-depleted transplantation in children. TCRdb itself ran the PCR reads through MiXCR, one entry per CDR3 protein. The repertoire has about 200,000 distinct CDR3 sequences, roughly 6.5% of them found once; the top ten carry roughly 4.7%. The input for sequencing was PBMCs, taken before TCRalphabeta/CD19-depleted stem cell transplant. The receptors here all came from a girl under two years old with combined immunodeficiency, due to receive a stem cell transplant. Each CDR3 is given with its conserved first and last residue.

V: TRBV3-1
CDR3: CASSQDRQRNGELFF

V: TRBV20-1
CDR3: CSAREPTFGGSSYEQYF

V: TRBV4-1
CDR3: CASSQGGYTDTQYF

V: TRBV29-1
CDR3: CSVTRREFAKNIQYF

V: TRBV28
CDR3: CASSLPDAYEQYF

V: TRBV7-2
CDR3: CASSFAGTPYEQYF

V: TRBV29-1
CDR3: CSVSYTEAFF

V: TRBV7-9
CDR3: CASSLRPSTDTQYF

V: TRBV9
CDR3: CASSARDGNYEQYF

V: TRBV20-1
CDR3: CSAILEGSYTDTQYF

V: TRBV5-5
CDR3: CASSPWTSGVSYNEQFF

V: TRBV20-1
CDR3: CSATRWTSGTSSGANVLTF

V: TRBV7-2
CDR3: CASSLSGLNQPQHF

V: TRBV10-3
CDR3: CAIDSGRGLAGITPNEQFF

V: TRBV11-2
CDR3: CASSVSISYEQYF

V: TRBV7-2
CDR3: CASSATGRTNEKLFF

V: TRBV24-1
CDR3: CATSDDRDRGSYEQYF